This record concerns one T cell receptor beta chain sequence. In the original analysis: Estimated nucleated cell counts came from reference gene primer amplification. The data were produced by immunoSEQ multiplex PCR, yet TCRdb's version contains in-frame clones alone and is incomplete. V and J calls plus clone size are reproduced from that table; the DNA served to infer D and trimming. The table shows 250,000 or so clones, with around 88% occurring only once. The source of the sample is a study of blood T cell repertoires in COVID-19. In the study overall: The samples span acute and convalescent COVID-19 from the United States, Italy and Spain. From T cells, B-cell-depleted T cells, or PBMCs came the material, which was cDNA or gDNA.

This CDR3 has 14 residues. After removal of 9 bases from V and 3 bases from J, the junction contained 4 bases not matched to a gene. The germline V gene encodes CDR1 LNHDA and CDR2 SQIVND (reference sequence). Sequencing was performed on peripheral blood. This receptor was identified in a man older than 75 with acute or convalescent COVID-19. The rearrangement joins TRBV19 to TRBJ2-1; 11 bases align to TRBD1. CDR3 sequence: CASAGQGDYNEQFF. The DNA of the CDR3 is TGTGCCAGCGCGGGACAGGGGGACTACAATGAGCAGTTCTTC. Drawing the rest from reference TRBV19 and TRBJ2-1, the complete variable domain is DGGITQSPKYLFRKEGQNVTLSCEQNLNHDAMYWYRQDPGQGLRLIYYSQIVNDFQKGDIAEGYSVSREKKESFPLTVTSAQKNPTAFYLCASAGQGDYNEQFFGPGTRLTVL.